Shown below are 27 T cell receptor beta chains from a single sample sequenced in a study of T cell repertoires in cytomegalovirus infection. TCRdb called the reads again in MiXCR, with one record for every CDR3 protein. The table includes more than 400,000 distinct CDR3 sequences, 26% detected once. Material for sequencing was PBMCs. These TCRs come from a human donor in good health (CMV status not recorded). Some clones in this sample may be carry-over from other donors' samples.

This clonotype appeared a few times. V gene TRBV29-1 combines with J gene TRBJ2-7; no firm D call. The V gene lost 4 bases and the J gene lost 1 base, with 8 bases spanning the gap. CDR1 is SQVTM and CDR2 is ANQGSEA in the germline V gene. The CDR3 extends over 12 amino acids. CDR3 loop: CSVVLWSYEQYF. CDR3 DNA: TGCAGCGTTGTTCTTTGGTCCTACGAGCAGTACTTC.

The chain joins TRBV4-3 to TRBJ2-1; 12 nucleotides line up with TRBD1. The CDR3 extends over 15 amino acids. V gave up 4 bases and J gave up 5 bases; unmatched junction bases: 3. Germline V gene sequence: CDR1 LGHNA, CDR2 YSLEER. The CDR3 nucleotides are TGCGCCAGCAGCCTCCGGGACAGGGGGCACAATGAGCAGTTCTTC. This codes for CASSLRDRGHNEQFF.

This chain uses TRBV6-5 with TRBJ2-1; D might be TRBD2 (7 bases). Germline V gene lookup returns CDR1 MNHEY and CDR2 SVGAGI. V was cut by 2 bases and J by 6 bases, with 11 bases left in between. This CDR3 spans 14 amino acids. As DNA, the CDR3 is TGTGCCAGCAGTTACAGGGGGAGGGGCAATGAGCAGTTCTTC. This encodes CASSYRGRGNEQFF.

This clonotype was counted a few times. V usage is TRBV7-2 and J usage is TRBJ2-2; 8 nucleotides agree with TRBD1. This CDR3 has 15 residues. The junction had 7 bases not matched to a gene; V was cut back by 5 bases and J by 5 bases. Germline V gene lookup returns CDR1 SGHTA and CDR2 FQGNSA. The CDR3: CASSNAGGRTGELFF. The CDR3 nucleotides are TGTGCCAGCAGCAACGCAGGGGGCAGGACCGGGGAGCTGTTTTTT.

This clonotype came up a few times. The chain recombines TRBV6-5 with TRBJ2-7; possible D gene TRBD2, 6 bases. Germline V CDR1 and CDR2: MNHEY, SVGAGI. V was cut by 8 bases and J by 2 bases, with 13 bases left in between. The CDR3 totals 13 residues. The CDR3: CASRDSGPYEQYF. As DNA, the CDR3 is TGTGCCAGCCGGGACTCCGGGCCCTACGAGCAGTACTTC.

The sample holds a few counts of this clonotype. The CDR3 protein is CSARGGTSGRVRNEQFF. In DNA, the CDR3 is TGCAGTGCTAGAGGCGGGACTAGCGGGAGAGTACGGAATGAGCAGTTCTTC. This chain joins TRBV20-1 and TRBJ2-1, with TRBD2 matching 14 bases. The CDR3 loop spans 17 amino acids. In germline, CDR1 is DFQATT, CDR2 SNEGSKA (reference sequence). J gave up 7 bases and V 1 base, and 9 bases lay outside the gene matches.

In its sample, this clonotype was seen many times. The CDR3 loop reads CATRGPYQETQYF. In DNA form, the CDR3 reads TGTGCCACCCGCGGGCCGTACCAAGAGACCCAGTACTTC. The rearrangement joins TRBV7-8 to TRBJ2-5; maybe TRBD2 (5 bases). Looked up from germline, CDR1 is SGHVS and CDR2 is FQNEAQ. V lost 10 bases and J lost 0, with 12 bases in between. The CDR3 is made up of 13 amino acids.

The chain couples TRBV6-2 or TRBV6-3 to TRBJ1-2, with 10 bases fitting TRBD1. J lost 2 bases, V lost 5 bases, and 5 bases had no gene match. The CDR3 contains 15 residues. Germline V CDR1 and CDR2: MNHEY, SVGEGT. The CDR3 coding sequence is TGTGCCAGCAGTCAGGACAGGGGGTCGAACTATGGCTACACCTTC. Its protein is CASSQDRGSNYGYTF.

This clonotype was picked up many times. V is TRBV7-3 and J is TRBJ2-2; unclear D gene. Trimming pared 2 bases from V and 6 bases from J, leaving 7 bases between. CDR3 length equals 13 residues. Germline V CDR1 and CDR2: SGHTA, FQGTGA. The DNA of the CDR3 is TGTGCCAGCAGCTTAGACGGCCCCGGGGAGCTGTTTTTT. Amino acid sequence: CASSLDGPGELFF. Looking up the rest from reference TRBV7-3 and TRBJ2-2 gives the full variable domain: GAGVSQTPSNKVTEKGKYVELRCDPISGHTALYWYRQSLGQGPEFLIYFQGTGAADDSGLPNDRFFAVRPEGSVSTLKIQRTERGDSAVYLCASSLDGPGELFFGEGSRLTVL.

The genes are TRBV13 and TRBJ1-2; no clear D gene. The germline gives CDR1 PRHDT, CDR2 FYEKMQ (reference sequence). CDR3 size: 12 residues. Between the trimmed V and J ends, which lost 2 bases and 8 bases, there was a span of 9 bases. CDR3 region: CASSLLDRGYTF. DNA of the CDR3: TGTGCCAGCAGCTTATTGGATCGCGGCTACACCTTC. Together with reference TRBV13 and TRBJ1-2, the CDR3 gives the full variable domain: AAGVIQSPRHLIKEKRETATLKCYPIPRHDTVYWYQQGPGQDPQFLISFYEKMQSDKGSIPDRFSAQQFSDYHSELNMSSLELGDSALYFCASSLLDRGYTFGSGTRLTVV.

The gene calls are TRBV18 and TRBJ2-7; no definite D call. CDR1 and CDR2 (germline): KGHSH, LQKENI. The CDR3 spans 13 residues. V was shortened by 3 bases and J by 5 bases, with 11 bases between the two germline ends. CDR3 nucleotide sequence: TGTGCCAGCTCACCGGGCGGTATGGACGAGCAGTACTTC. Translation gives CASSPGGMDEQYF.

This clonotype turned up a few times. This chain uses TRBV24-1 with TRBJ2-2; 9 bases fit TRBD1. J was trimmed by 7 bases and V by 4 bases; bases with no gene match: 9. This CDR3 has 16 amino acids. Looked up from germline, CDR1 is KGHDR and CDR2 is SFDVKD. CDR3 bases: TGTGCCACCAGTGACCCCGGAACAGGGGGCAGCGGGGAGCTGTTTTTT. This encodes CATSDPGTGGSGELFF.

The rearrangement joins TRBV28 to TRBJ2-3; unclear D gene. Germline CDR1 MDHEN, CDR2 SYDVKM. Trimming removed 3 bases at V and 2 bases at J, with 15 bases between. The CDR3 runs to 16 residues. CDR3 in DNA: TGTGCCAGCAGTTTTGCAACCCGGGTGGACACAGATACGCAGTATTTT. Its translation is CASSFATRVDTDTQYF.

The chain employs TRBV10-3 and TRBJ1-5; no firm D call. From germline, CDR1 is ENHRY and CDR2 SYGVKD. Trimming pared 8 bases from V and 1 base from J, leaving 12 bases between. The CDR3 runs 14 residues. This chain's CDR3 is CAIQSSDSNQPQHF. The CDR3 DNA sequence: TGTGCCATCCAGTCATCGGACAGCAATCAGCCCCAGCATTTT.

This clonotype has more than one count but fewer than ten. The chain recombines TRBV27 with TRBJ2-2; unclear D gene. The germline V and J ends were trimmed by 6 bases and 4 bases, with 9 bases remaining between them. Germline CDR1 and CDR2: MNHEY and SMNVEV (reference sequence). There are 13 residues in the CDR3. The CDR3 loop reads CASRRGSTGELFF. CDR3 nucleotide sequence: TGTGCCAGCAGGCGCGGATCCACCGGGGAGCTGTTTTTT.

This clonotype came up a few times. The chain joins TRBV7-2 to TRBJ1-1; D not resolved. Trimming cost V 5 bases and J 0 bases, with 13 bases left between them. This CDR3 has 15 residues. CDR1 SGHTA and CDR2 FQGNSA come from the germline V gene. The CDR3 sequence is CASSPSLRVNTEAFF. The CDR3 DNA sequence: TGTGCCAGCAGCCCCAGTTTACGGGTGAACACTGAAGCTTTCTTT.

This clonotype has ten or more counts. This chain joins TRBV7-2 and TRBJ1-1, with a weak D call TRBD1 (5 bases). Looked up from germline, CDR1 is SGHTA and CDR2 is FQGNSA. CDR3 length: 14 residues. The V end was cut by 4 bases, the J end by 1 base, with 10 bases between. The CDR3 reads CASSSWQGNTEAFF. The CDR3, as DNA: TGTGCCAGCAGCTCCTGGCAGGGGAACACTGAAGCTTTCTTT.

V and J are TRBV20-1 and TRBJ2-2; D gene ambiguous. The V gene lost 6 bases and the J gene lost 3 bases, with 11 bases spanning the gap. Germline loops: CDR1 DFQATT, CDR2 SNEGSKA (reference sequence). This CDR3 spans 13 amino acids. CDR3 DNA: TGCAGTGCCCCCAAACGGGACACCGGGGAGCTGTTTTTT. Its protein is CSAPKRDTGELFF.

V and J are TRBV14 and TRBJ2-1; D unresolved. The V gene's germline CDR1 is SGHDN and CDR2 FVKESK. V lost 7 bases and J 4 bases, leaving 20 bases between the germline ends. This CDR3 spans 16 amino acids. This CDR3 is CASIRSVLTTYNEQFF. Here the CDR3 DNA reads TGTGCCAGCATCCGCTCGGTACTAACGACTTACAATGAGCAGTTCTTC.

This clonotype was seen a handful of times. The chain is built from TRBV7-2 and TRBJ2-1; 7 bases are shared with TRBD2. Germline loops: CDR1 SGHTA, CDR2 FQGNSA. CDR3 length: 16 amino acids. V shed 6 bases and J 0 bases; nucleotides not matched to a gene: 8. CDR3 residues: CASRATGGSSYNEQFF. The DNA for the CDR3 is TGTGCCAGCAGGGCGACCGGGGGGAGCTCCTACAATGAGCAGTTCTTC.

Only a few counts were recorded for this clonotype. The chain employs TRBV9 and TRBJ2-7; 8 nucleotides agree with TRBD2. The CDR3 extends over 15 amino acids. J lost 7 bases, V lost 0 bases, and 9 bases had no gene match. Germline values: CDR1 SGDLS, CDR2 YYNGEE. CDR3 coding DNA: TGTGCCAGCAGCGTAGAAGGGACTAGTAAAGGAGAGCAGTACTTC. Its translation is CASSVEGTSKGEQYF.

This chain connects TRBV24-1 to TRBJ2-7; D may be TRBD1 (7 bases). Germline V gene data show CDR1 as KGHDR and CDR2 as SFDVKD. V was shortened by 4 bases and J by 1 base, with 16 bases between the two germline ends. This CDR3 is 16 amino acids long. The CDR3 spells CATSETGAGGSYEQYF. The CDR3 DNA reads as TGTGCCACCAGTGAGACGGGAGCAGGGGGGTCCTACGAGCAGTACTTC.

The rearrangement joins TRBV10-3 to TRBJ2-5; TRBD2 matches 9 bases. The CDR3 consists of 14 residues. Trimming at V came to 6 bases and at J to 5 bases, leaving 7 bases not matched to a gene. The germline gives CDR1 ENHRY, CDR2 SYGVKD. Written as DNA, the CDR3 is TGTGCCATCAGAAGTAGCGGGAGTGACGAGACCCAGTACTTC. This codes for CAIRSSGSDETQYF.

This clonotype was recorded at least ten times. V usage is TRBV7-2 and J usage is TRBJ2-1, with 9 nucleotides matching TRBD2. Trimming cost V 5 bases and J 4 bases; bases outside gene matches: 9. CDR3 size: 16 residues. The germline CDR1 and CDR2 sequences are SGHTA and FQGNSA. In DNA, the CDR3 is TGTGCCAGCAGCCCCCAGGGCGGGAGGGCGTACAATGAGCAGTTCTTC. Protein sequence: CASSPQGGRAYNEQFF.

The chain joins TRBV5-6 to TRBJ2-1; a possible D gene is TRBD2 (7 bases). The CDR3 has 15 amino acids. Trimming took 2 bases from V and 4 from J, leaving 13 bases between them. Germline CDR1 SGHDT, CDR2 YYEEEE. The CDR3 loop reads CASSFRGAGYNEQFF. The CDR3 DNA reads as TGTGCCAGCAGCTTTCGGGGGGCCGGTTACAATGAGCAGTTCTTC.

The gene calls are TRBV13 and TRBJ1-1, with D possibly being TRBD1 (5 bases). V gave up 1 base and J gave up 4 bases, with 10 bases separating them. Germline CDR1 reads PRHDT; CDR2 reads FYEKMQ (reference sequence). This CDR3 contains 14 residues. CDR3 sequence (DNA): TGTGCCAGCAGCTTAGCTCCGGGGGGCACTGAAGCTTTCTTT. Its protein is CASSLAPGGTEAFF.

CDR3 bases: TGTGCCAGCAGTTTACAGGGGGCCTACAATGAGCAGTTCTTC. This encodes CASSLQGAYNEQFF. V gene TRBV12-3 or TRBV12-4 combines with J gene TRBJ2-1, with 7 bases aligning to TRBD1. Losses at the gene ends were 2 bases for V and 2 bases for J; bases not matched to a gene: 0. The CDR3 length is 14 residues.